Each of the 23 T cell receptor beta chains below was sequenced from the same sample in a study of Ad26.COV2.S vaccination and SARS-CoV-2 variants. Assay used: immunoSEQ multiplex PCR; TCRdb lists only in-frame clones, some missing. The profile shows around 94,000 clones, 60% to 85% of them singletons. Sequencing used peripheral blood, obtained after recovery from COVID-19. Every receptor here comes from a human donor who had recovered from COVID-19.

The J gene is TRBJ1-3, the V gene TRBV7-2; D unclear. The ends were cut back, 6 bases at V and 4 bases at J, with 4 bases in the middle. Per the germline V gene, CDR1 is SGHTA and CDR2 is FQGNSA. This CDR3 spans 11 amino acids. As DNA, the CDR3 is TGTGCCAGCAGTCCCGGAAACACCATATATTTT. Its protein is CASSPGNTIYF.

This clone was detected only once. The J gene is TRBJ1-4, the V gene TRBV30, with D possibly TRBD1 on 5 matching bases. CDR1 and CDR2 from the germline V gene are GTSNPN and SVGIG (reference sequence). The CDR3 sequence is 13 residues long. The germline V and J ends were trimmed by 3 bases and 7 bases, with 12 bases remaining between them. The DNA for the CDR3 is TGTGCCTGGAGACAACGGAGGGGTGAAAAACTGTTTTTT. This codes for CAWRQRRGEKLFF.

The genes are TRBV6-5 and TRBJ1-4, with no clear D. The CDR3 loop spans 13 amino acids. Germline CDR1 MNHEY, CDR2 SVGAGI. With 10 bases removed from V and 4 bases from J, the gap between germline ends came to 13 bases. In nucleotides, the CDR3 is TGTGCCACAAACTTGGGCCTTAATGAAAAACTGTTTTTT. The encoded protein is CATNLGLNEKLFF.

This clone was seen a handful of times. This rearrangement joins TRBV7-6 to TRBJ2-7, with TRBD2 matching over 13 bases. Germline V CDR1 and CDR2: SGHVS, FNYEAQ. This CDR3 comprises 16 residues. V lost 4 bases, J lost 5 bases, and 8 bases stayed unmatched. The CDR3, as DNA: TGTGCCAGCAGCTGGGCATCGACTAGCGGGGGGCACGAGCAGTACTTC. This encodes CASSWASTSGGHEQYF.

This rearrangement joins TRBV11-3 to TRBJ2-3, with D perhaps matching TRBD2 (6 bases). The CDR3 runs 15 residues. Per germline, CDR1 SGHNT and CDR2 YENEEA. V lost 0 bases to trimming and J lost 5 bases, with 12 bases between them. DNA for the CDR3: TGTGCCAGCAGCTTAGAAAGTGGAGCGGGAGATACGCAGTATTTT. Amino acids: CASSLESGAGDTQYF. The variable domain in full, completed from reference TRBV11-3 and TRBJ2-3, reads EAGVVQSPRYKIIEKKQPVAFWCNPISGHNTLYWYLQNLGQGPELLIRYENEEAVDDSQLPKDRFSAERLKGVDSTLKIQPAELGDSAVYLCASSLESGAGDTQYFGPGTRLTVL.

J is TRBJ2-5 and V is TRBV5-5; D is possibly TRBD2 (6 bases). Trimming shortened V by 2 bases and J by 5 bases, and 16 bases separated the two germline ends. Germline-derived CDR1 and CDR2 are SGHKS and YYEKEE (reference sequence). There are 15 residues in the CDR3. CDR3 loop: CASSFTSQRRETQYF. The DNA for the CDR3 is TGTGCCAGCAGCTTTACTAGCCAACGTCGCGAGACCCAGTACTTC.

This sequence joins TRBV24-1 and TRBJ2-3; possibly TRBD1 or TRBD2 for D (5 bases each). Germline assignment: CDR1 KGHDR and CDR2 SFDVKD. The CDR3 runs 16 residues. V lost 3 bases and J 4 bases, leaving 16 bases between the germline ends. CDR3 in amino acids: CATSDTGTLGPDTQYF. DNA for the CDR3: TGTGCCACCAGTGATACCGGGACCCTGGGCCCAGATACGCAGTATTTT.

V usage is TRBV30 and J usage is TRBJ2-5, with D possibly TRBD1 on 5 matching bases. The CDR3 sequence is 11 residues long. V lost 7 bases and J 5 bases, leaving 11 bases between the germline ends. Per germline, CDR1 GTSNPN and CDR2 SVGIG (reference sequence). The CDR3 is CASTGAETQYF. The DNA of the CDR3 is TGTGCCTCTACAGGAGCCGAGACCCAGTACTTC.

This chain connects TRBV5-4 to TRBJ2-1; maybe TRBD1 (6 bases). This CDR3 spans 14 amino acids. Germline-derived CDR1 and CDR2 are SGHNT and YYREEE (reference sequence). V was trimmed by 3 bases and J by 3 bases, leaving 10 bases between them. The CDR3 is CASSSGQNYNEQFF. The DNA for the CDR3 is TGTGCCAGCAGCTCCGGACAGAACTACAATGAGCAGTTCTTC.

The chain uses TRBV30 and TRBJ1-1; D is uncertain. This CDR3 has 12 residues. Germline CDR1 is GTSNPN and CDR2 is SVGIG (reference sequence). V shed 5 bases and J shed 7 bases, with 14 bases lying between them. CDR3 sequence (DNA): TGTGCCTGGGGAGGAGGGCCTTATGAAGCTTTCTTT. As protein: CAWGGGPYEAFF.

The chain combines TRBV29-1 with TRBJ2-3; possible D gene TRBD2, 6 bases. The CDR3 spans 14 residues. Trimming left V 3 bases short and J 1 base short, with 11 bases between. The germline CDR1 and CDR2 sequences are SQVTM and ANQGSEA. CDR3 DNA sequence: TGCAGCGTTGACGGGGGTGGTGGCACAGATACGCAGTATTTT. Its protein product is CSVDGGGGTDTQYF.

This CDR3 is CASRPGNTGELFF. For the CDR3, the DNA is TGTGCCAGCAGGCCCGGGAACACCGGGGAGCTGTTTTTT. The rearrangement links TRBV12-3 or TRBV12-4 to TRBJ2-2; D unclear. V was pared by 6 bases and J by 1 base, with 6 bases between. This CDR3 is 13 amino acids long.

The chain couples TRBV5-1 to TRBJ2-7; 10 bases map to TRBD2. V shed 6 bases, J shed 1 base, and the junction held 4 bases outside the gene matches. The CDR3 covers 14 residues. Germline V lookup: CDR1 SGHRS, CDR2 YFSETQ. CDR3 residues: CASKDSGGSYEQYF. CDR3 sequence (DNA): TGCGCCAGCAAGGATAGCGGGGGGTCCTACGAGCAGTACTTC.

V usage is TRBV3-1 (or the pseudogene TRBV3-2) and J usage is TRBJ1-6, with D possibly being TRBD1 (5 bases). The CDR3 is 13 residues long. Germline V gene lookup returns CDR1 LGHDT and CDR2 YNNKEL (reference sequence). Deletions cut 0 bases from V and 8 bases from J, with 5 bases between. The CDR3 bases are TGTGCCAGCAGCCAAGAGGGGGATTCACCCCTCCACTTT. Amino acid sequence: CASSQEGDSPLHF.

This chain connects TRBV10-3 to TRBJ1-6; 10 nucleotides align to TRBD1. The V and J ends lost 2 bases and 10 bases, in that order; junction bases with no gene match: 5. Germline V gene sequence: CDR1 ENHRY, CDR2 SYGVKD. CDR3 length: 15 amino acids. The CDR3 DNA reads TGTGCCATCAGTGAGGCGGACAGGGGGGAATCACCCCTCCACTTT. It codes for CAISEADRGESPLHF.

The V and J genes are TRBV29-1 and TRBJ2-7; no reliable D call. The CDR3 is 12 amino acids. Germline V CDR1 and CDR2: SQVTM, ANQGSEA. V lost 4 bases, J lost 3 bases, and 10 bases lay in between. CDR3 residues: CSVVIRGYEQYF. DNA for the CDR3: TGCAGCGTTGTCATCCGTGGCTACGAGCAGTACTTC.

This chain links TRBV11-2 with TRBJ1-1; TRBD1 agrees at 7 bases. The trim removed 4 bases at V and 5 bases at J, leaving 13 bases unmatched. Germline assignment: CDR1 SGHAT and CDR2 FQNNGV. This CDR3 is 16 amino acids long. As DNA, the CDR3 is TGTGCCAGCAGCTCCCTAGGGGCAGGGGGGCGAACTGAAGCTTTCTTT. As protein: CASSSLGAGGRTEAFF. The full variable domain, with the rest looked up from reference TRBV11-2 and TRBJ1-1, is EAGVAQSPRYKIIEKRQSVAFWCNPISGHATLYWYQQILGQGPKLLIQFQNNGVVDDSQLPKDRFSAERLKGVDSTLKIQPAKLEDSAVYLCASSSLGAGGRTEAFFGQGTRLTVV.

The CDR3 coding sequence is TGCGCCAGCAGCTCCTCTGGGCGGGGGACCTACGAGCAGTACTTC. Translated, it gives CASSSSGRGTYEQYF. The V call is TRBV5-1, the J call TRBJ2-7; 7 nucleotides line up with TRBD2. Germline V CDR1 and CDR2: SGHRS, YFSETQ. V dropped 3 bases and J dropped 2; count of bases not matched to a gene: 8. The CDR3 runs to 15 residues.

The chain recombines TRBV6-1 with TRBJ1-5, with D perhaps matching TRBD1 (5 bases). V lost 2 bases to trimming and J lost 1 base, with 9 bases between them. Germline V gene lookup returns CDR1 MNHNS and CDR2 SASEGT. This CDR3 region has 15 residues. The CDR3 protein is CASSESGTSNQPQHF. In DNA, the CDR3 is TGTGCCAGCAGTGAATCGGGGACGAGCAATCAGCCCCAGCATTTT.

The chain links TRBV9 to TRBJ2-1, with 7 bases matching TRBD1. The CDR3 is 15 amino acids. CDR1 and CDR2 from the germline V gene are SGDLS and YYNGEE. With V trimmed by 0 bases and J by 6 bases, 6 bases remained unmatched. In nucleotides, the CDR3 is TGTGCCAGCAGCGTAGGAGGGGGCGGACTCAATGAGCAGTTCTTC. It translates to CASSVGGGGLNEQFF.

This clone was seen a handful of times. The rearrangement joins TRBV6-1 to TRBJ2-2; 7 bases match TRBD1. CDR1 and CDR2 from the germline V gene are MNHNS and SASEGT. The CDR3 has 16 residues. Trimming at V came to 4 bases and at J to 0 bases, leaving 5 bases not matched to a gene. The CDR3 region has the DNA TGTGCCAGCAGTGTCGACAGGGTTTCGAACACCGGGGAGCTGTTTTTT. Encoded protein: CASSVDRVSNTGELFF.

The rearrangement joins TRBV5-1 to TRBJ2-2; 7 bases fit TRBD1. V lost 4 bases, J lost 1 base, and 7 bases stayed unmatched. CDR3 length: 16 residues. Germline V gene data show CDR1 as SGHRS and CDR2 as YFSETQ. CDR3 sequence (DNA): TGCGCCAGCAGCCCGGGACAGACCTGGAACACCGGGGAGCTGTTTTTT. Translated, it gives CASSPGQTWNTGELFF.

This clone was seen a single time. J is TRBJ1-3 and V is TRBV11-2; D is ambiguous. The germline V gene has CDR1 SGHAT and CDR2 FQNNGV. V lost 2 bases and J 0 bases, leaving 8 bases between the germline ends. The CDR3 contains 15 residues. The CDR3 loop is CASSLSPISGNTIYF. The CDR3 nucleotides read TGTGCCAGCAGCTTATCCCCTATCTCTGGAAACACCATATATTTT.